This TCR beta chain was profiled in a study of cytomegalovirus exposure and HLA in healthy donors. For the study at large: Of several hundred genotyped donors, 81% grouped in the Caucasian-associated ancestry cluster. Points from the study as a whole: A highly shared variant cluster was judged a likely technical artifact. Generally TCR sequences proved uncommon, though certain public TCRs appeared in numerous donors.

The study sampled nominally healthy donors, though unrecorded immune exposures were likely. PCR amplification relied on 60 Vbeta primers (plus 13 Jbeta primers). Libraries were prepared by immunoSEQ multiplex PCR; TCRdb keeps only in-frame clonotypes and omits some of them. The sample lists 200,000 to 250,000 clones, approximately 84% occurring once. The CDR3 has 14 amino acids. From germline, CDR1 is SGHNT and CDR2 YYREEE (reference sequence). Trimming stripped 7 bases from V and 3 bases from J, with 16 bases between. Regarding this clone: The antigen is unknown.

The receptor's source is a woman in her thirties or forties in good health and CMV-seronegative. Sequencing was carried out using PBMCs. The chain employs TRBV5-4 and TRBJ1-1; D perhaps matches TRBD1 (6 bases). The CDR3 DNA reads as TGTGCCAGCGGACTCAGGGGAGGGCACACTGAAGCTTTCTTT. It specifies CASGLRGGHTEAFF.